This is a list of T cell receptor beta chains from one sample in a study of blood T cell repertoires in COVID-19. Data came from immunoSEQ multiplex PCR; TCRdb stores just in-frame clones and leaves some out. The sample holds just under 80,000 clones, approximately 78% seen once. Sequencing was carried out using peripheral blood. These receptors were taken from a woman in her seventies with acute or convalescent COVID-19. Both conserved end residues are part of each CDR3. The order of the fields is V gene, CDR3 length, J gene, CDR3 protein.

TRBV3-1/TRBV3-2	16	TRBJ1-1	CASSQDPGLRGTEAFF
TRBV29-1	13	TRBJ1-1	CSASEERNTEAFF
TRBV19	14	TRBJ1-1	CASKGQGASSEAFF
TRBV18	14	TRBJ1-6	CASSPGQGEAPLHF
TRBV6-5	14	TRBJ1-2	CASRGRGTIGGYTF
TRBV9	14	TRBJ1-1	CASSRDQVYTEAFF
TRBV5-6	18	TRBJ2-1	CASSLSRGSGTGVNEQFF
TRBV19	14	TRBJ1-2	CASSSGGGNYGYTF
TRBV3-1/TRBV3-2	19	TRBJ2-5	CASSQKCLEPLQVLRTQYF
TRBV3-1/TRBV3-2	17	TRBJ1-4	CASSPGGGVATNEKLFF
TRBV27	15	TRBJ2-1	CASTGNREGRVEQFF
TRBV15	16	TRBJ2-1	CATSRTSGSSYNEQFF
TRBV20-1	17	TRBJ1-6	CSASPNDYSSYNSPLHF
TRBV9	15	TRBJ2-2	CASSARTSITGELFF
TRBV7-8	14	TRBJ2-1	CASSVSRDYNEQFF
TRBV29-1	13	TRBJ1-1	CSVEGQGGTEAFF
TRBV6-6	14	TRBJ1-2	CASSYGTGPYGYTF
TRBV3-1/TRBV3-2	14	TRBJ1-5	CASSLQGPDQPQHF
TRBV5-1	12	TRBJ2-1	CASSLGQGEQFF
TRBV19	16	TRBJ2-5	CASSIGGAPYQETQYF
TRBV19	16	TRBJ2-2	CASRVAGGPDTGELFF
TRBV18	14	TRBJ2-5	CASSPWDSQETQYF
TRBV10-1	15	TRBJ2-5	CASSESSGWGETQYF
TRBV18	14	TRBJ1-5	CASSQGPFNQPQHF
TRBV2	15	TRBJ2-2	CASSESGTRTGELFF
TRBV3-1/TRBV3-2	15	TRBJ1-3	CASTNRGFSGNTIYF
TRBV5-4	16	TRBJ2-4	CASRRGGDDRTDIQYF
TRBV19	15	TRBJ2-1	CASSIAAGSYNEQFF
TRBV7-9	15	TRBJ2-2	CASSLVSRETGELFF
TRBV2	14	TRBJ2-1	CASTPGGSGNEQFF
TRBV6-5	13	TRBJ2-2	CASRLQGSGELFF
TRBV12-3/TRBV12-4	13	TRBJ1-3	CASNSGSGNTIYF
TRBV5-5	14	TRBJ2-7	CASSFGPQVLEQYF
TRBV10-1	14	TRBJ1-1	CASSARQGNTEAFF
TRBV5-1	14	TRBJ2-7	CASSLTGGSGEQYF
TRBV14	15	TRBJ2-7	CASSQDKRTSYEQYF
TRBV10-2	11	TRBJ2-1	CASSVINEQFF
TRBV5-1	16	TRBJ2-1	CASSFSSGVSYNEQFF
TRBV7-8	14	TRBJ2-3	CASSHRSSTDTQYF
TRBV7-2	17	TRBJ2-2	CASSPTPAGGPVGELFF